Presented here are 2 T cell receptor beta chains from one specimen sequenced in a study of blood T cell repertoires in COVID-19. Measured with immunoSEQ multiplex PCR; TCRdb has only the in-frame clones, and not every one. The sample lists roughly 99,000 clones, roughly 83% occurring once. The material sequenced was peripheral blood. The receptor set was obtained from a human donor in a cohort sampled during active COVID-19.

For the CDR3, the DNA is TGTGCCAGCAGTTTTAATTTTGTCCACACCGGGGAGCTGTTTTTT. It is translated as CASSFNFVHTGELFF. This chain joins TRBV6-2 or TRBV6-3 and TRBJ2-2; D gene uncertain. With 4 bases removed from V and 3 bases from J, the gap between germline ends came to 12 bases. This CDR3 is built from 15 residues. Germline V gene sequence: CDR1 MNHEY, CDR2 SVGEGT.

CDR3 DNA sequence: TGTGCCAGCAGTTACGGGACAGGGAACACCGGGGAGCTGTTTTTT. Translating it yields CASSYGTGNTGELFF. The chain uses TRBV6-5 and TRBJ2-2; 8 nucleotides agree with TRBD1. The CDR3 contains 15 residues. CDR1 and CDR2 from the germline V gene are MNHEY and SVGAGI. Losses at the gene ends were 2 bases for V and 1 base for J; bases not matched to a gene: 0.